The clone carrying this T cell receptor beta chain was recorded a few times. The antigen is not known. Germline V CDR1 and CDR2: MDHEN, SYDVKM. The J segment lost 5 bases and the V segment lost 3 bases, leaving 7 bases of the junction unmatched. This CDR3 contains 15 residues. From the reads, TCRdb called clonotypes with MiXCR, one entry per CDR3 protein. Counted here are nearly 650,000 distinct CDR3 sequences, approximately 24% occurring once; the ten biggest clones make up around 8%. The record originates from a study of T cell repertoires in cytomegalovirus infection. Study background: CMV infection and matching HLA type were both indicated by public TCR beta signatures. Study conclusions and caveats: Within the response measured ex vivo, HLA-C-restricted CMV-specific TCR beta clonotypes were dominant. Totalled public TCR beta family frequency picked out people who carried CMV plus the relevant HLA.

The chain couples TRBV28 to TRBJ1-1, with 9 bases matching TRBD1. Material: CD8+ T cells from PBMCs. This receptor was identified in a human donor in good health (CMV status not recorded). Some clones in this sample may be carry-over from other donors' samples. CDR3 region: CASSFTSGQGTEAFF. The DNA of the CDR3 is TGTGCCAGCAGTTTTACTTCGGGACAGGGTACTGAAGCTTTCTTT.